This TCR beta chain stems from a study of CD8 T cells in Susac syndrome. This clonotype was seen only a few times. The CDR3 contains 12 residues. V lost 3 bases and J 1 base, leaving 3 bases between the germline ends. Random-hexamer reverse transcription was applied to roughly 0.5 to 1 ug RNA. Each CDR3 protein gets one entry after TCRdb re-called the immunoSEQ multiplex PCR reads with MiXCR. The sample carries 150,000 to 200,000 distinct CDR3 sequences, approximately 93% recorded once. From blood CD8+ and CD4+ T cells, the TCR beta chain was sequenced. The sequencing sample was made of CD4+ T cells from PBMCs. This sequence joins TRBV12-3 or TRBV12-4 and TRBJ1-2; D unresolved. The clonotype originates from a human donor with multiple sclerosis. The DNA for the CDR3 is TGTGCCAGCAGTTTTGATAACTATGGCTACACCTTC. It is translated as CASSFDNYGYTF.